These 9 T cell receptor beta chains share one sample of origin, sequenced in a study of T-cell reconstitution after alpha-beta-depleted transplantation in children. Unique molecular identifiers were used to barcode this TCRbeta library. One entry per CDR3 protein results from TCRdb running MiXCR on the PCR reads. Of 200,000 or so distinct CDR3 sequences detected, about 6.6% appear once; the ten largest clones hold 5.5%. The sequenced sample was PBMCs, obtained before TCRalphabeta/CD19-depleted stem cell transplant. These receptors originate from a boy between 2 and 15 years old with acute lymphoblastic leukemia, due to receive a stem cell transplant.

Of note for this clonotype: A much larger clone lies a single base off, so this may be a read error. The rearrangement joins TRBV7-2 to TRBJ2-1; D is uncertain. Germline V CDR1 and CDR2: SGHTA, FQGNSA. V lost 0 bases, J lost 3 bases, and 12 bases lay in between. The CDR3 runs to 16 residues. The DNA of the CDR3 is TGTGCCAGCAGCTTAGCAGGCGCAAAATACTACAATGAGCAGTTCTTC. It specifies CASSLAGAKYYNEQFF.

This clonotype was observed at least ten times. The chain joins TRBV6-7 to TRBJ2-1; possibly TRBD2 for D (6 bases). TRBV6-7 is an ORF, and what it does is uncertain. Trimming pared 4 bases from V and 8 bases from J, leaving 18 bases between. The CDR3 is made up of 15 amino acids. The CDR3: CASSFAGLSPHEQFF. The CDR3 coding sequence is TGTGCCAGCAGTTTCGCGGGACTCTCCCCCCATGAGCAGTTCTTC.

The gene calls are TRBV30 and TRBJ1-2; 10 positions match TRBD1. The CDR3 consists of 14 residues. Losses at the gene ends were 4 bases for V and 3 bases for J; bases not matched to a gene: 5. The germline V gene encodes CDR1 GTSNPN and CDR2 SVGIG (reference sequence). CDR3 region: CAWTRDRGHYGYTF. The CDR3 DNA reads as TGTGCCTGGACTCGGGACAGGGGCCACTATGGCTACACCTTC.

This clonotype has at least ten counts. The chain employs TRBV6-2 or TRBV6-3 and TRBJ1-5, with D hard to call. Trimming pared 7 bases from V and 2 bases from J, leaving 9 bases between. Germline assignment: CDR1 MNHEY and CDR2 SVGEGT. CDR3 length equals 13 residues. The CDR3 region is CASNRQGNQPQHF. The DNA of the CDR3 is TGTGCCAGCAACCGCCAGGGCAATCAGCCCCAGCATTTT.

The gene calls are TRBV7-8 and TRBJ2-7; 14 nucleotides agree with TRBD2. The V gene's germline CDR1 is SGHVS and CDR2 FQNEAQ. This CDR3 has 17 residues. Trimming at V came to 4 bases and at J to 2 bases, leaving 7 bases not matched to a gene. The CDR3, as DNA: TGTGCCAGCAGCTCGGCCGGGACTAGCGGGAGACCCTACGAGCAGTACTTC. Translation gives CASSSAGTSGRPYEQYF.

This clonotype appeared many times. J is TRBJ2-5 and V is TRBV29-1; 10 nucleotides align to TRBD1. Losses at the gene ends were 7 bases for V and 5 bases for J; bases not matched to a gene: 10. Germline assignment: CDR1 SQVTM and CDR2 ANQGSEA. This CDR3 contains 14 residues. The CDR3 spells CSGRQGANLETQYF. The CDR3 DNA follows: TGCAGCGGACGACAGGGGGCGAATTTGGAGACCCAGTACTTC.

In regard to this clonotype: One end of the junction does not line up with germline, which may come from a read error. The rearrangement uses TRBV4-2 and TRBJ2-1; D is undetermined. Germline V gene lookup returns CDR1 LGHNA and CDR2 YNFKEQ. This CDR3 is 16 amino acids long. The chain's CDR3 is CPSSPMALSSYNEQFF. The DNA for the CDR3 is TGTCCCAGCAGCCCTATGGCGCTCAGCTCCTACAATGAGCAGTTCTTC.

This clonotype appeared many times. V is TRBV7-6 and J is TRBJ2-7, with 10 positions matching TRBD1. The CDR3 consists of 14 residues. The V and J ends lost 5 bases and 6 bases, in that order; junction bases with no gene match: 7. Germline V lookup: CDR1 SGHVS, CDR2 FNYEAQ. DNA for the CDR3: TGTGCCAGCAGCCCAGGGGGGACAGGGGTCGAGCAGTACTTC. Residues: CASSPGGTGVEQYF.

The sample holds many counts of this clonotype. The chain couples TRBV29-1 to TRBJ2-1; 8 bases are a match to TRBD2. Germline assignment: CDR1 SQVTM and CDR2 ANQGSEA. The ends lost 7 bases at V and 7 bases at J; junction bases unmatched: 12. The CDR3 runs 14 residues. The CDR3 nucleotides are TGCAGCGCTGTAGGCGGGGGGTCCTGGAATGAGCAGTTCTTC. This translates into CSAVGGGSWNEQFF.